A single sample gave rise to the 28 T cell receptor beta chains below, sequenced in a study of blood T cell repertoires in COVID-19. Sequencing used immunoSEQ multiplex PCR; TCRdb keeps in-frame clones, though not all of them. The table has about 23,000 clones, about 88% seen once. The sequenced material came from peripheral blood. The receptors stem from a man between 65 and 80 years old in a cohort sampled during active COVID-19.

This chain links TRBV5-1 with TRBJ1-3; the match to TRBD1 covers 8 bases. CDR3 size: 14 residues. Per germline, CDR1 SGHRS and CDR2 YFSETQ. The trim removed 4 bases at V and 1 base at J, leaving 1 base unmatched. The CDR3 DNA reads TGCGCCAGCAGCACAGGGGGTTCTGGAAACACCATATATTTT. Amino acids: CASSTGGSGNTIYF.

V usage is TRBV9 and J usage is TRBJ2-7, with D hard to call. Germline V gene lookup returns CDR1 SGDLS and CDR2 YYNGEE. The ends were cut back, 0 bases at V and 0 bases at J, with 10 bases in the middle. The CDR3 totals 15 residues. The CDR3: CASSVGGGVSYEQYF. For the CDR3, the DNA is TGTGCCAGCAGCGTAGGCGGCGGCGTCTCCTACGAGCAGTACTTC. Looking up the rest from reference TRBV9 and TRBJ2-7 gives the full variable domain: DSGVTQTPKHLITATGQRVTLRCSPRSGDLSVYWYQQSLDQGLQFLIQYYNGEERAKGNILERFSAQQFPDLHSELNLSSLELGDSALYFCASSVGGGVSYEQYFGPGTRLTVT.

V is TRBV5-1 and J is TRBJ2-1; the D gene is possibly TRBD2 (8 bases). CDR1 and CDR2 (germline): SGHRS, YFSETQ. This CDR3 spans 16 amino acids. V was cut by 5 bases and J by 7 bases, with 22 bases left in between. The CDR3 spells CASSYSSGTALNEQFF. The CDR3 region has the DNA TGCGCCAGCAGTTATAGTAGCGGGACAGCCTTAAATGAGCAGTTCTTC.

The chain employs TRBV7-2 and TRBJ2-1; TRBD2 is a possible D gene (5 bases). V was trimmed by 1 base and J by 6 bases, leaving 13 bases between them. The CDR3 loop spans 15 amino acids. CDR1 is SGHTA and CDR2 is FQGNSA in the germline V gene. DNA of the CDR3: TGTGCCAGCAGCTTAGGAGGTCTAGCCTCCAATGAGCAGTTCTTC. Encoded protein: CASSLGGLASNEQFF.

This chain connects TRBV6-5 to TRBJ2-3; no firm D call. Trimming cost V 7 bases and J 3 bases, with 11 bases left between them. The CDR3 is 13 amino acids. Germline assignment: CDR1 MNHEY and CDR2 SVGAGI. The CDR3 DNA reads TGTGCCAGCACCAGTTTGGTGACAGATACGCAGTATTTT. Residues: CASTSLVTDTQYF.

On this clone: Other DNA sequences within the sample encode an identical CDR3. The V and J genes are TRBV9 and TRBJ2-5; TRBD2 matches at 8 bases. Germline V gene sequence: CDR1 SGDLS, CDR2 YYNGEE. V lost 1 base to trimming and J lost 5 bases; unmatched junction nucleotides: 4. The CDR3 sequence is 14 residues long. The CDR3 is CASSVTSGRETQYF. The CDR3 DNA is TGTGCCAGCAGCGTAACTAGCGGCAGGGAGACCCAGTACTTC.

The chain uses TRBV7-9 and TRBJ2-1; no definite D call. Trimming left V 3 bases short and J 7 bases short, with 19 bases between. In germline, CDR1 is SEHNR, CDR2 FQNEAQ (reference sequence). This CDR3 is built from 16 residues. The CDR3 bases are TGTGCCAGCAGCTTCGGAGCCTTCACCCCCCAGAATGAGCAGTTCTTC. This sequence encodes CASSFGAFTPQNEQFF.

This sequence joins TRBV10-3 and TRBJ2-1, with TRBD1 identical over 8 bases. The CDR3 spans 14 residues. V lost 5 bases and J lost 6; bases outside the gene matches: 6. From germline, CDR1 is ENHRY and CDR2 SYGVKD. CDR3 nucleotide sequence: TGTGCCATCAGTCCCCAGGGGGCTGGCAATGAGCAGTTCTTC. Encoded protein: CAISPQGAGNEQFF.

In this sample, this clone turned up once. The chain joins TRBV2 to TRBJ2-2; no clear D gene. The V and J ends lost 6 bases and 0 bases respectively, with 11 bases between them. This CDR3 has 15 amino acids. Looked up from germline, CDR1 is SNHLY and CDR2 is FYNNEI. CDR3 bases: TGTGCCAGCAGGCGACTGCAACCGAACACCGGGGAGCTGTTTTTT. Amino acid sequence: CASRRLQPNTGELFF.

The chain carries TRBV7-3 and TRBJ2-2; no reliable D call. Germline lookup yields CDR1 SGHTA and CDR2 FQGTGA. Trimming pared 2 bases from V and 6 bases from J, leaving 13 bases between. The CDR3 has 15 amino acids. CDR3 region: CASSLGSPQPGELFF. The CDR3 DNA reads TGTGCCAGCAGCTTAGGCAGCCCACAGCCCGGGGAGCTGTTTTTT.

The chain carries TRBV19 and TRBJ1-2; 7 bases line up with TRBD1. The CDR3 runs 14 residues. Germline CDR1 and CDR2: LNHDA and SQIVND (reference sequence). J lost 4 bases, V lost 4 bases, and 6 bases had no gene match. DNA of the CDR3: TGTGCCAGTAGTACGACAGGGAGTAGCTATGGCTACACCTTC. It yields the protein CASSTTGSSYGYTF.

The rearrangement uses TRBV9 and TRBJ2-7; TRBD2 agrees at 10 bases. The CDR3 contains 16 residues. Germline-derived CDR1 and CDR2 are SGDLS and YYNGEE. With V trimmed by 0 bases and J by 0 bases, 3 bases remained unmatched. CDR3 in DNA: TGTGCCAGCAGCGTAGGTAGCGGGGGGAGCTCCTACGAGCAGTACTTC. Translating it yields CASSVGSGGSSYEQYF.

The chain couples TRBV28 to TRBJ2-5; maybe TRBD1 (6 bases). Germline V gene sequence: CDR1 MDHEN, CDR2 SYDVKM. The CDR3 is 13 amino acids. V lost 10 bases and J 2 bases, leaving 14 bases between the germline ends. The CDR3 sequence is CATNRDKQETQYF. The DNA of the CDR3 is TGTGCCACCAACCGGGACAAACAAGAGACCCAGTACTTC.

The chain recombines TRBV18 with TRBJ2-4, with D possibly matching TRBD1 (5 bases). Per the germline V gene, CDR1 is KGHSH and CDR2 is LQKENI. With 0 bases removed from V and 1 base from J, the gap between germline ends came to 10 bases. There are 16 residues in the CDR3. CDR3: CASSPPLGVAKNIQYF. The CDR3 DNA follows: TGTGCCAGCTCACCACCGTTAGGGGTGGCCAAAAACATTCAGTACTTC. Looking up the rest from reference TRBV18 and TRBJ2-4 gives the full variable domain: NAGVMQNPRHLVRRRGQEARLRCSPMKGHSHVYWYRQLPEEGLKFMVYLQKENIIDESGMPKERFSAEFPKEGPSILRIQQVVRGDSAAYFCASSPPLGVAKNIQYFGAGTRLSVL.

The genes are TRBV28 and TRBJ2-3; 12 nucleotides match TRBD1. The CDR3 is 15 amino acids. Germline V gives CDR1 MDHEN, CDR2 SYDVKM. The J segment lost 7 bases and the V segment lost 7 bases, leaving 9 bases of the junction unmatched. CDR3 amino acids: CASKTGTGGENTQYF. The DNA of the CDR3 is TGTGCCAGCAAAACCGGGACAGGGGGCGAAAATACGCAGTATTTT.

The rearrangement joins TRBV9 to TRBJ2-3; 8 nucleotides line up with TRBD1. The CDR3 has 16 residues. From germline, CDR1 is SGDLS and CDR2 YYNGEE. V trimming: 4 bases; J trimming: 0 bases; junction bases outside the gene matches: 7. CDR3 sequence (DNA): TGTGCCAGCAGCCCCCGCAGACAGGGGAGCACAGATACGCAGTATTTT. Translated, it gives CASSPRRQGSTDTQYF.

V gene TRBV5-1 combines with J gene TRBJ1-2, with no clear D. V lost 0 bases and J lost 5, with 8 bases in between. The germline gives CDR1 SGHRS, CDR2 YFSETQ. The CDR3 consists of 13 residues. DNA for the CDR3: TGCGCCAGCAGCTTGGATTTAGAATATGGCTACACCTTC. Encoded protein: CASSLDLEYGYTF.

The chain joins TRBV14 to TRBJ2-1; possible D gene TRBD1, 6 bases. Trimming removed 1 base at V and 3 bases at J, with 7 bases between. The CDR3 is 14 amino acids. Germline loops: CDR1 SGHDN, CDR2 FVKESK. The CDR3 nucleotides read TGTGCCAGCAGCCAAGTCAGGGGCTACAATGAGCAGTTCTTC. Translation gives CASSQVRGYNEQFF.

The J gene is TRBJ2-7, the V gene TRBV18, with D tentatively TRBD2 (5 bases). This CDR3 is 15 amino acids long. With 0 bases removed from V and 0 bases from J, the gap between germline ends came to 9 bases. Germline assignment: CDR1 KGHSH and CDR2 LQKENI. DNA for the CDR3: TGTGCCAGCTCACCACCTACGGGGAGCTCCTACGAGCAGTACTTC. Encoded protein: CASSPPTGSSYEQYF.

A single count supports this clone. This chain uses TRBV28 with TRBJ2-7; tentatively, D is TRBD1 (5 bases). Trimming removed 6 bases at V and 4 bases at J, with 13 bases between. This CDR3 region has 13 residues. The germline V gene has CDR1 MDHEN and CDR2 SYDVKM. The CDR3 here is CASSPRTPYEQYF. Here the CDR3 DNA reads TGTGCCAGCAGCCCCCGGACACCTTACGAGCAGTACTTC.

The chain employs TRBV11-3 and TRBJ1-1; D call uncertain. There are 14 residues in the CDR3. Trimming shortened V by 0 bases and J by 6 bases, and 11 bases separated the two germline ends. The germline CDR1 and CDR2 sequences are SGHNT and YENEEA. The CDR3 nucleotides are TGTGCCAGCAGCTTAGATCTTGAGAGGGCTGAAGCTTTCTTT. Translating it yields CASSLDLERAEAFF. The full variable domain, its missing parts supplied by reference TRBV11-3 and TRBJ1-1, is EAGVVQSPRYKIIEKKQPVAFWCNPISGHNTLYWYLQNLGQGPELLIRYENEEAVDDSQLPKDRFSAERLKGVDSTLKIQPAELGDSAVYLCASSLDLERAEAFFGQGTRLTVV.

The rearrangement links TRBV2 to TRBJ2-3, with 14 bases that match TRBD2. The CDR3 is made up of 21 amino acids. After removal of 5 bases from V and 1 base from J, the junction contained 17 bases not matched to a gene. Germline V gene data show CDR1 as SNHLY and CDR2 as FYNNEI. DNA of the CDR3: TGTGCCAGCAGTCAATATGCCTCGACTAGCGGGAGGGGACTCGGCACAGATACGCAGTATTTT. Its translation: CASSQYASTSGRGLGTDTQYF. Using reference TRBV2 and TRBJ2-3 for the parts outside the CDR3, the full variable domain is EPEVTQTPSHQVTQMGQEVILRCVPISNHLYFYWYRQILGQKVEFLVSFYNNEISEKSEIFDDQFSVERPDGSNFTLKIRSTKLEDSAMYFCASSQYASTSGRGLGTDTQYFGPGTRLTVL.

This chain connects TRBV7-2 to TRBJ2-4; maybe TRBD2 (6 bases). The germline CDR1 and CDR2 sequences are SGHTA and FQGNSA. V was shortened by 7 bases and J by 3 bases, with 22 bases between the two germline ends. This CDR3 has 17 residues. The CDR3 sequence: CASNSLMGGLGKNIQYF. CDR3 sequence (DNA): TGTGCCAGCAACTCTCTCATGGGGGGTCTAGGCAAAAACATTCAGTACTTC.

The CDR3 DNA follows: TGTGCCAGCAACGCCCAGGGGGCCGGGGAGCTGTTTTTT. Translation: CASNAQGAGELFF. The chain uses TRBV12-3 or TRBV12-4 and TRBJ2-2, with 7 bases fitting TRBD1. The CDR3 consists of 13 residues. Trimming took 7 bases from V and 6 from J; bases not matched to a gene: 5.

The gene calls are TRBV4-2 and TRBJ2-7; 10 positions match TRBD2. The CDR3 has 14 amino acids. CDR1 LGHNA and CDR2 YNFKEQ come from the germline V gene. The V segment lost 1 base and the J segment 6 bases; nucleotides outside the gene matches: 3. CDR3 in amino acids: CASSQVLAGVEQYF. The CDR3, as DNA: TGTGCCAGCAGCCAAGTTCTAGCGGGAGTCGAGCAGTACTTC.

The gene calls are TRBV5-1 and TRBJ1-1; D unclear. The V end was cut by 3 bases, the J end by 5 bases, with 14 bases between. Germline assignment: CDR1 SGHRS and CDR2 YFSETQ. The length of the CDR3 is 14 residues. The DNA of the CDR3 is TGCGCCAGCAGCTCAACTAGACCGGGAACTGAAGCTTTCTTT. Translation: CASSSTRPGTEAFF.

V gene TRBV7-8 combines with J gene TRBJ2-1, with 11 bases fitting TRBD2. V shed 5 bases and J 4 bases; nucleotides not matched to a gene: 7. In germline, CDR1 is SGHVS, CDR2 FQNEAQ. This CDR3 region has 16 residues. In DNA, the CDR3 is TGTGCCAGCAGCCCGGGGACTAGCGGAACGTACAATGAGCAGTTCTTC. It codes for CASSPGTSGTYNEQFF.

V gene TRBV12-3 or TRBV12-4 combines with J gene TRBJ2-2, with a weak D call TRBD1 (6 bases). The CDR3 is 12 amino acids. Trimming cost V 5 bases and J 10 bases, with 11 bases left between them. In nucleotides, the CDR3 is TGTGCCAGCAGTACTTGGGGACAGGAGCTGTTTTTT. It specifies CASSTWGQELFF.